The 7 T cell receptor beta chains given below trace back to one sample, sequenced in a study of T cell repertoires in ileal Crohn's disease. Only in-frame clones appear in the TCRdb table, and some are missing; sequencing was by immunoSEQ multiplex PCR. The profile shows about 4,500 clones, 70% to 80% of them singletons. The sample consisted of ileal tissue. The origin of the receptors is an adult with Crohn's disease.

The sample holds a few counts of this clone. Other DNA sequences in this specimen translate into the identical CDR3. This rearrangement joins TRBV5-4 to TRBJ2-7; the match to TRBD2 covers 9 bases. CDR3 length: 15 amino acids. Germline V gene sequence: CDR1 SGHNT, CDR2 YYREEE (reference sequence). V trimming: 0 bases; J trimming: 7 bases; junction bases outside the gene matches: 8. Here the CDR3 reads CASSLDWRGGSEQYF. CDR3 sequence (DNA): TGTGCCAGCAGCTTGGACTGGCGGGGGGGCTCGGAGCAGTACTTC.

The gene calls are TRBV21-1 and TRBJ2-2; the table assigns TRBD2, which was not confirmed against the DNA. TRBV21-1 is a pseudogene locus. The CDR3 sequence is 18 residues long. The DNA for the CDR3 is TGTGCCAGCAGCAAAAAGACTGAATTATCGAATGACACCGGGGAGCTGTTTTTT. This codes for CASSKKTELSNDTGELFF.

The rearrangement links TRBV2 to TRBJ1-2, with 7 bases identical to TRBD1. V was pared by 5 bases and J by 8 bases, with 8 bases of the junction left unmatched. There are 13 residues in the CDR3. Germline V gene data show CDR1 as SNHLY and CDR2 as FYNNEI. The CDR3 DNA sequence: TGTGCCAGCAGTCGACAGGGACGGGAAGGCTACACCTTC. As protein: CASSRQGREGYTF.

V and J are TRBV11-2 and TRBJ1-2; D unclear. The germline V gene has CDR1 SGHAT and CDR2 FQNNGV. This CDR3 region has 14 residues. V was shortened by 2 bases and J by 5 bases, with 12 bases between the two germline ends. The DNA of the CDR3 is TGTGCCAGCAGCTTAAGGCAGGCACCTTATGGCTACACCTTC. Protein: CASSLRQAPYGYTF.

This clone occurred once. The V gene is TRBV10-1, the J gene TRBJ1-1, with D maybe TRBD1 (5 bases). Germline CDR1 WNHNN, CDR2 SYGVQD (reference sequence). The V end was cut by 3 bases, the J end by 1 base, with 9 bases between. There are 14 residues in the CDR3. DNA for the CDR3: TGCGCCAGCAGTGACCTCAGGGAGAACACTGAAGCTTTCTTT. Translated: CASSDLRENTEAFF.

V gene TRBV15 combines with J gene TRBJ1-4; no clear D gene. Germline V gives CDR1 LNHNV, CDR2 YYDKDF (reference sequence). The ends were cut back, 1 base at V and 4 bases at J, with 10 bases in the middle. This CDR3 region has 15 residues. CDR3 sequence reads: CATSRGGGLNEKLFF. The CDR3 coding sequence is TGTGCCACCAGCAGAGGGGGAGGGCTTAATGAAAAACTGTTTTTT.

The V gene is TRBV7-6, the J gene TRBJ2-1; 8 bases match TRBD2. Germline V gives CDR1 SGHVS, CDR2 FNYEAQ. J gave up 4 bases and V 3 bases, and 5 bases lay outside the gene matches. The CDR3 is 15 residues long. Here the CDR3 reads CASSFILADYNEQFF. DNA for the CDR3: TGTGCCAGCAGCTTTATACTAGCGGATTACAATGAGCAGTTCTTC. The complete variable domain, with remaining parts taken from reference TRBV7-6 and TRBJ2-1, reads GAGVSQSPRYKVTKRGQDVALRCDPISGHVSLYWYRQALGQGPEFLTYFNYEAQQDKSGLPNDRFSAERPEGSISTLTIQRTEQRDSAMYRCASSFILADYNEQFFGPGTRLTVL.